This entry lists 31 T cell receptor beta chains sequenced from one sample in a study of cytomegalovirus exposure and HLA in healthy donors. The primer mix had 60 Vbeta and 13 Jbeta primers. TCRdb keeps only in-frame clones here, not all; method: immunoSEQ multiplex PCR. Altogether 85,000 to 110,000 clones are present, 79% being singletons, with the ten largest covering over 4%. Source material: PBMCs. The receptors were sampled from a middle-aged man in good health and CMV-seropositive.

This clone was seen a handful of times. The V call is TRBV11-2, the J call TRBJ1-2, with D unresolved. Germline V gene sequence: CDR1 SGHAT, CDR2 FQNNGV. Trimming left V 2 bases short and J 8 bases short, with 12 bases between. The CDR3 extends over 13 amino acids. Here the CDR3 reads CASSLYSDGGYTF. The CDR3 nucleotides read TGTGCCAGCAGCTTATATAGCGACGGGGGCTACACCTTC.

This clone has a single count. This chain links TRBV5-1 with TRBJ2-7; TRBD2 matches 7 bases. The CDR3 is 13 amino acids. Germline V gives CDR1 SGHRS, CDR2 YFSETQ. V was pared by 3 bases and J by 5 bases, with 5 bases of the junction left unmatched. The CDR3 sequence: CASSSGGLDEQYF. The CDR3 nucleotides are TGCGCCAGCAGCTCGGGAGGACTGGACGAGCAGTACTTC.

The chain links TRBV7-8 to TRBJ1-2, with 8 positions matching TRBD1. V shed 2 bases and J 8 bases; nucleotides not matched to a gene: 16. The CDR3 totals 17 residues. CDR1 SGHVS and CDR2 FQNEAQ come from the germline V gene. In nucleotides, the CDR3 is TGTGCCAGCAGCTTAAGGTCGAGAGGACAGGGAGATTACGGCTACACCTTC. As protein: CASSLRSRGQGDYGYTF.

The CDR3 here is CASSKFRSTYEQYF. For the CDR3, the DNA is TGTGCCAGCAGCAAATTCAGGTCAACCTACGAGCAGTACTTC. J is TRBJ2-7 and V is TRBV21-1; TRBD1 reflects the table's D call only, with no check against the DNA. TRBV21-1 is a listed pseudogene. This CDR3 has 14 amino acids.

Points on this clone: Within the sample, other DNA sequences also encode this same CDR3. The CDR3 nucleotides are TGTGCCAGCAGTCCGGGACTTCCCTCCTACAATGAGCAGTTCTTC. Amino acids: CASSPGLPSYNEQFF. The J gene is TRBJ2-1, the V gene TRBV6-5; tentative D call: TRBD2 (6 bases). The CDR3 loop spans 15 amino acids. In germline, CDR1 is MNHEY, CDR2 SVGAGI. Between the trimmed V and J ends, which lost 5 bases and 0 bases, there was a span of 11 bases.

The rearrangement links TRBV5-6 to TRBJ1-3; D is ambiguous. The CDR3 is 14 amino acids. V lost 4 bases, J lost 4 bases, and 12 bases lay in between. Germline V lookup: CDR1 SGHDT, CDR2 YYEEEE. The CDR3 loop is CASSRDAGGNTIYF. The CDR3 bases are TGTGCCAGCAGCCGCGATGCGGGGGGAAACACCATATATTTT.

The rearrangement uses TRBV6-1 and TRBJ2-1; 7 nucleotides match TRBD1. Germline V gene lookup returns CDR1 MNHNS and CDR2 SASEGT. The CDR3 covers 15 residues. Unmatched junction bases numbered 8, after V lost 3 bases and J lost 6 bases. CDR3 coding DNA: TGTGCCAGCAGTGATTCGGGACAGAGAATCAATGAGCAGTTCTTC. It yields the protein CASSDSGQRINEQFF.

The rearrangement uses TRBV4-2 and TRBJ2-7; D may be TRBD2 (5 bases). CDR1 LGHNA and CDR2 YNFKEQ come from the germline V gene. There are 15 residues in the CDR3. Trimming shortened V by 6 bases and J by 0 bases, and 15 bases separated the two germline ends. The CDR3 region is CASSPRADTSYEQYF. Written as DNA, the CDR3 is TGTGCCAGCAGTCCGAGGGCGGATACCTCCTACGAGCAGTACTTC.

The CDR3 reads CASSLDSLSSYNEQFF. The CDR3 bases are TGTGCCAGCAGCTTGGACAGCCTTTCCTCCTACAATGAGCAGTTCTTC. The J gene is TRBJ2-1, the V gene TRBV11-2; D is perhaps TRBD1 (6 bases). This CDR3 spans 16 amino acids. Germline lookup yields CDR1 SGHAT and CDR2 FQNNGV. Trimming pared 3 bases from V and 0 bases from J, leaving 12 bases between.

The DNA of the CDR3 is TGTGCCAGCAGCAACGGGGGGAACACTGAAGCTTTCTTT. Amino acids: CASSNGGNTEAFF. J is TRBJ1-1 and V is TRBV7-2, with D possibly TRBD1 on 5 matching bases. The CDR3 spans 13 residues. Trimming removed 5 bases from V and 1 base from J, with 8 bases in between. Germline-derived CDR1 and CDR2 are SGHTA and FQGNSA.

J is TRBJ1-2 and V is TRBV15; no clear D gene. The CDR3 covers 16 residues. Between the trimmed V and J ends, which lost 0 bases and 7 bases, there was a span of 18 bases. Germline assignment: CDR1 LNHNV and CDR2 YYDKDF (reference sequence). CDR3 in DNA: TGTGCCACCAGCAGAGATTTGATCCTGAGCTTCCTTGGCTACACCTTC. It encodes CATSRDLILSFLGYTF.

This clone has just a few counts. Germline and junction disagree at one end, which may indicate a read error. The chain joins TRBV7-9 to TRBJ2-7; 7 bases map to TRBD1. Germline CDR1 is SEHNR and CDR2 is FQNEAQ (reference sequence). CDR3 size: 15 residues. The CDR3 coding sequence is TGTTCCAGCAGCTTTGACAGGGACCGATCCTACGAGCAGTACTTC. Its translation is CSSSFDRDRSYEQYF. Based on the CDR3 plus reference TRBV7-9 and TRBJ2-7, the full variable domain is DTGVSQNPRHKITKRGQNVTFRCDPISEHNRLYWYRQTLGQGPEFLTYFQNEAQLEKSRLLSDRFSAERPKGSFSTLEIQRTEQGDSAMYLCSSSFDRDRSYEQYFGPGTRLTVT.

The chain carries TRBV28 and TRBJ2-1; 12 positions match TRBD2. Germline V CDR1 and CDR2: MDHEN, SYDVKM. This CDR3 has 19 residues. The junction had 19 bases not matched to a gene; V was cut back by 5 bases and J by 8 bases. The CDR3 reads CASSPSPGLAGGPGYEQFF. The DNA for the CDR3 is TGTGCCAGCAGTCCATCACCAGGGCTAGCGGGAGGGCCTGGGTATGAGCAGTTCTTC.

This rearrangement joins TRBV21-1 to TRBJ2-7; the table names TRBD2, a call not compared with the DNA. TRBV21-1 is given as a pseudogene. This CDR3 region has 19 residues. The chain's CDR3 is CASSKAQREAPDGTYEQYF. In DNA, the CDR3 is TGTGCCAGCAGCAAAGCGCAGCGGGAGGCCCCCGACGGAACCTACGAGCAGTACTTC.

CDR3 residues: CASSPNDPLAGQETQYF. The CDR3 nucleotides read TGTGCCAGCTCACCCAACGACCCACTAGCGGGGCAAGAGACCCAGTACTTC. The chain has TRBV18 and TRBJ2-5; 10 bases are a match to TRBD2. The ends lost 3 bases at V and 2 bases at J; junction bases unmatched: 9. The CDR3 length is 17 residues. Germline V gene data show CDR1 as KGHSH and CDR2 as LQKENI.

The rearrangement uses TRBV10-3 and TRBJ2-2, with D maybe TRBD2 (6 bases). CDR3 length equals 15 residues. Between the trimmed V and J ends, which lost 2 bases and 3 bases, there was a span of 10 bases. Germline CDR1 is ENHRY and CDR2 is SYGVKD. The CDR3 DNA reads TGTGCCATCAGTGAGGGGACTGACTACACCGGGGAGCTGTTTTTT. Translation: CAISEGTDYTGELFF.

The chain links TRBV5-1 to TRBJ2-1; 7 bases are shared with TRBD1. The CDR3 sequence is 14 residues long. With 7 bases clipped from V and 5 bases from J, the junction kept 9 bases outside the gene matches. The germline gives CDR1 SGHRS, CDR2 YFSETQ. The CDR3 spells CASSYRGVDNEQFF. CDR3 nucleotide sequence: TGCGCCAGCTCTTACAGGGGCGTCGACAATGAGCAGTTCTTC. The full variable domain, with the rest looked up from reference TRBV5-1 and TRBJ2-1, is KAGVTQTPRYLIKTRGQQVTLSCSPISGHRSVSWYQQTPGQGLQFLFEYFSETQRNKGNFPGRFSGRQFSNSRSEMNVSTLELGDSALYLCASSYRGVDNEQFFGPGTRLTVL.

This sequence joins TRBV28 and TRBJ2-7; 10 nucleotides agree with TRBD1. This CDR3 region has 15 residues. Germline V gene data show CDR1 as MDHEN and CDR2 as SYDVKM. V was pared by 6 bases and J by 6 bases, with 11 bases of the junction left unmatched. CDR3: CASSPGTGVFFEQYF. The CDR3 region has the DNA TGTGCCAGCAGCCCAGGGACAGGGGTTTTTTTCGAGCAGTACTTC.

In DNA, the CDR3 is TGTGCCAGCAGCATACCGGGACAGGGCCACCAAGAGACCCAGTACTTC. Its protein is CASSIPGQGHQETQYF. The chain has TRBV28 and TRBJ2-5; 9 nucleotides align to TRBD1. Trimming at V came to 6 bases and at J to 0 bases, leaving 8 bases not matched to a gene. In germline, CDR1 is MDHEN, CDR2 SYDVKM. This CDR3 has 16 amino acids.

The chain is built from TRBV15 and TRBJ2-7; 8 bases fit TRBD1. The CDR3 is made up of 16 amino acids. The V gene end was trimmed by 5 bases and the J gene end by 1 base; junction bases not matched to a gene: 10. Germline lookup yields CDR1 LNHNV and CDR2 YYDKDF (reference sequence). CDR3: CATSDGPGQVSYEQYF. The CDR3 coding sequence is TGTGCCACCAGCGATGGACCGGGACAGGTATCCTACGAGCAGTACTTC.

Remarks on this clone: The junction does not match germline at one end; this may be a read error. CDR3 protein: CASSELDRQGF. CDR3 bases: TGTGCCAGCAGTGAACTTGACCGCCAGGGGTTT. The chain is built from TRBV6-1 and TRBJ1-1; D is possibly TRBD1 (6 bases). The CDR3 contains 11 residues. CDR1 is MNHNS, CDR2 SASEGT, per germline.

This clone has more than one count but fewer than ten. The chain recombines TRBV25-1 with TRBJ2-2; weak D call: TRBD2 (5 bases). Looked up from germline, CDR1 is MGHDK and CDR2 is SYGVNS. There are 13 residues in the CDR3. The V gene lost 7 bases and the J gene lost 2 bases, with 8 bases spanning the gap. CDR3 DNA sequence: TGTGCCAGCACCGGGATTAACACCGGGGAGCTGTTTTTT. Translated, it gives CASTGINTGELFF.

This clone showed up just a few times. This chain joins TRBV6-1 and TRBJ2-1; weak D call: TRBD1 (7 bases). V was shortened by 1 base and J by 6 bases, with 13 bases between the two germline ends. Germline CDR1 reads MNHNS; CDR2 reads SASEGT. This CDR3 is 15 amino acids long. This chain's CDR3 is CASSEVWQGGNEQFF. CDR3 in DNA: TGTGCCAGCAGTGAAGTTTGGCAGGGGGGCAATGAGCAGTTCTTC.

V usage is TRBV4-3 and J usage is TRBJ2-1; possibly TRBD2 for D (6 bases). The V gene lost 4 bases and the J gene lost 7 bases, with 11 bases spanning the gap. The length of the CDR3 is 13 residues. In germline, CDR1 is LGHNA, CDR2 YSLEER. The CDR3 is CASSPGTLNEQFF. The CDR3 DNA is TGCGCCAGCAGCCCTGGGACTCTAAATGAGCAGTTCTTC.

The CDR3 nucleotides are TGTGCCAGCAACCCTATCTTAGGCGGGGCTAGCACAGATACGCAGTATTTT. It translates to CASNPILGGASTDTQYF. J is TRBJ2-3 and V is TRBV27, with D perhaps matching TRBD2 (6 bases). This CDR3 comprises 17 residues. Germline V gene lookup returns CDR1 MNHEY and CDR2 SMNVEV (reference sequence). The V gene lost 7 bases and the J gene lost 0 bases, with 20 bases spanning the gap.

Here the CDR3 reads CASSFLAGATADTQYF. CDR3 DNA: TGCGCCAGCAGCTTTTTGGCGGGGGCAACCGCAGATACGCAGTATTTT. The rearrangement joins TRBV5-1 to TRBJ2-3; the D gene is possibly TRBD2 (7 bases). Per the germline V gene, CDR1 is SGHRS and CDR2 is YFSETQ. CDR3 length: 16 residues. V lost 2 bases to trimming and J lost 4 bases, with 17 bases between them.

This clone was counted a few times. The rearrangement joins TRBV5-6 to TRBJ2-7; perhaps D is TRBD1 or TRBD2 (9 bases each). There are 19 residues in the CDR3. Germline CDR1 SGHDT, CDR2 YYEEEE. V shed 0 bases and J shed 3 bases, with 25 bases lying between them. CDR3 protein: CASSLEGTGNSGSFYEQYF. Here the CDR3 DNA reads TGTGCCAGCAGCTTGGAGGGGACAGGGAATAGCGGGAGTTTCTACGAGCAGTACTTC.

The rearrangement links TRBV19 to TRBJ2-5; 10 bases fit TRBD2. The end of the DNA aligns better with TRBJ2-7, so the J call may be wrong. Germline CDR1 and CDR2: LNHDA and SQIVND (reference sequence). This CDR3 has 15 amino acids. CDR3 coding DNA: TGTGCCAGTAGGAGAGCGGGAGGGCCATCATACGAGCAGTACTTC. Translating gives CASRRAGGPSYEQYF.

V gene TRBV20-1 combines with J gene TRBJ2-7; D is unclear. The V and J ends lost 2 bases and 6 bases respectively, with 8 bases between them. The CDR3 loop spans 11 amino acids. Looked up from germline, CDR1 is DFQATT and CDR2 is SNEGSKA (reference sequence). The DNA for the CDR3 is TGCAGTGCTAGATCCGGTCCCGAGCAGTACTTC. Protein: CSARSGPEQYF.

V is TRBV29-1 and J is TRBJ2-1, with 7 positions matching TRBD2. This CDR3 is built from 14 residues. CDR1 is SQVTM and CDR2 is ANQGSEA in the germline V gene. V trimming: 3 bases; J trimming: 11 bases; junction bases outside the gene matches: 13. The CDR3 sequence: CSVESGMDPWQQFF. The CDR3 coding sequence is TGCAGCGTTGAGAGCGGGATGGACCCCTGGCAGCAGTTCTTC.

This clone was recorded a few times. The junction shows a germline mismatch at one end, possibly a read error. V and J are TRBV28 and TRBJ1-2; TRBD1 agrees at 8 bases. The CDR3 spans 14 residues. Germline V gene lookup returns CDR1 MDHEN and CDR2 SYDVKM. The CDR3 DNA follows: TGTGCCAGCAGGACCCCGGGACAGGACTATAGCTACACCTTC. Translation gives CASRTPGQDYSYTF.